What follows describes a single T cell receptor (beta chain). Antigen: not known. The CDR3 is 15 amino acids. Looked up from germline, CDR1 is SGHVS and CDR2 is FNYEAQ. V gave up 5 bases and J gave up 5 bases, with 16 bases separating them. This record comes from a study of vaccination and CD4 T cells after COVID-19. Specified treatment: roughly 10-day PBMC culture with coronavirus spike peptide pools or control peptides (ViraFEST assay). The collection of CD4+ T cells from the unexposed donor took place before the COVID-19 pandemic (2011-2018). The Oncomine TCR Beta short-read assay was what sequenced the DNA obtained from cultured CD4+ T cells. Genomic DNA was drawn out of CD4+ T cells grown in culture. TCRdb reprocessed the PCR reads with MiXCR, giving one entry per CDR3 protein. Altogether 5,500 to 8,000 distinct CDR3 sequences are present, roughly 49% being singletons, with the ten largest covering roughly 36%.

The chain is built from TRBV7-6 and TRBJ2-1, with D possibly matching TRBD2 (6 bases). The sequence derives from a human donor in good health. Sequences were obtained from CD4+ T cells from blood, cultured in vitro. The CDR3, as DNA: TGTGCCAGCAGCCCGCGACTAGTTTCCGACAATGAGCAGTTCTTC. Protein: CASSPRLVSDNEQFF.